Below, 3 T cell receptor beta chains from the same sample are listed, as sequenced in a study of human T cells and chemical hapten exposure. TCRdb used MiXCR to reprocess the RACE reads, holding one entry per CDR3 protein. The data show tens of thousands of distinct CDR3 sequences, roughly 8.5% seen once. As for time point: healthy volunteer bleed at 2 weeks. Total RNA was isolated from unfractionated whole blood. Sequencing was done on a sample of whole blood. These receptors were collected from a female donor in good health. Some clones in this sample may be carry-over from other donors' samples.

V and J are TRBV20-1 and TRBJ1-1; 7 bases fit TRBD1. Germline-derived CDR1 and CDR2 are DFQATT and SNEGSKA (reference sequence). This CDR3 spans 17 amino acids. After removal of 3 bases from V and 7 bases from J, the junction contained 20 bases not matched to a gene. DNA for the CDR3: TGCAGTGCTAGGCGGAACCGACAGGGATCAGGTAGAAATGAAGCTTTCTTT. Residues: CSARRNRQGSGRNEAFF.

This chain links TRBV20-1 with TRBJ1-5, with a weak D call TRBD1 (6 bases). The CDR3 runs 16 residues. Looked up from germline, CDR1 is DFQATT and CDR2 is SNEGSKA (reference sequence). Trimming removed 2 bases from V and 0 bases from J, with 14 bases in between. CDR3 in amino acids: CSARSPQGDSNQPQHF. CDR3 sequence (DNA): TGCAGTGCTAGATCCCCACAGGGCGATAGCAATCAGCCCCAGCATTTT.

This clonotype was recorded a few times. The V and J genes are TRBV12-5 and TRBJ2-5; 9 bases agree with TRBD2. The CDR3 extends over 15 amino acids. Trimming took 6 bases from V and 4 from J; bases not matched to a gene: 9. Germline values: CDR1 LGHNT, CDR2 FRNRAP. CDR3 in amino acids: CASGTFIAGVETQYF. In nucleotides, the CDR3 is TGTGCTAGTGGCACCTTCATAGCGGGAGTAGAGACCCAGTACTTC.